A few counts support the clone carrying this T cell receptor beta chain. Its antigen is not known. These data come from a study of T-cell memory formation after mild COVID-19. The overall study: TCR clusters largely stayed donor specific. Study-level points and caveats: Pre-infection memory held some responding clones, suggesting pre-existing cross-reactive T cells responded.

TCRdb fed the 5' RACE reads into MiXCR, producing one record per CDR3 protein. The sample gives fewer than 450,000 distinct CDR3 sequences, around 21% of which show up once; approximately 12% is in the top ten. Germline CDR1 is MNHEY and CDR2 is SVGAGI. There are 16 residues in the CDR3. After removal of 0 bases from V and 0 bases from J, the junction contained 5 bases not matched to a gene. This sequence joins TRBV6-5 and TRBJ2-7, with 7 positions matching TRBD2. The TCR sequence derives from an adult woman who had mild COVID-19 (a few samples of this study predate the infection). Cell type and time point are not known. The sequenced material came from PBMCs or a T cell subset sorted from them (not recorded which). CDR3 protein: CASSYSSGTYSYEQYF. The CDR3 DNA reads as TGTGCCAGCAGTTACTCGAGCGGGACTTACTCCTACGAGCAGTACTTC.